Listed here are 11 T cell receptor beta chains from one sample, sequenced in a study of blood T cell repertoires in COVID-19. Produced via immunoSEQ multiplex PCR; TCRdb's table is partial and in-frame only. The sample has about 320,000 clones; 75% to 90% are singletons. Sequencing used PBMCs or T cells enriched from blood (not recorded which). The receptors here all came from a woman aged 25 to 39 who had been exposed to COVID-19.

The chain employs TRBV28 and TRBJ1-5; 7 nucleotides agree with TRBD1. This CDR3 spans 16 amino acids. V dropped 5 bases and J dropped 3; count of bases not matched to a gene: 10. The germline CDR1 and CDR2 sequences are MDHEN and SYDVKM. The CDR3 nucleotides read TGTGCCAGCAGTACACCAACAGGGGAGGACAATCAGCCCCAGCATTTT. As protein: CASSTPTGEDNQPQHF.

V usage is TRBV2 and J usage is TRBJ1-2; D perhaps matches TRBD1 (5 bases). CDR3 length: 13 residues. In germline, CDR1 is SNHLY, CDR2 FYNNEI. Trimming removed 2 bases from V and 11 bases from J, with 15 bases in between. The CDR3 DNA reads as TGTGCCAGCAGTGAATCACAGGCTCTATCATACACCTTC. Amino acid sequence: CASSESQALSYTF. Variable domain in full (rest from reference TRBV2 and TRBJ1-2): EPEVTQTPSHQVTQMGQEVILRCVPISNHLYFYWYRQILGQKVEFLVSFYNNEISEKSEIFDDQFSVERPDGSNFTLKIRSTKLEDSAMYFCASSESQALSYTFGSGTRLTVV.

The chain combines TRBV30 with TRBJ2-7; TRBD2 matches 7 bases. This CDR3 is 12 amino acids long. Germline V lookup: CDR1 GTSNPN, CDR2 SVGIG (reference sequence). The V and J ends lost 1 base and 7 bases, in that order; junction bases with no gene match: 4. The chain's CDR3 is CAWSGRAGEQYF. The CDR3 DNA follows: TGTGCCTGGAGTGGTCGAGCGGGGGAGCAGTACTTC.

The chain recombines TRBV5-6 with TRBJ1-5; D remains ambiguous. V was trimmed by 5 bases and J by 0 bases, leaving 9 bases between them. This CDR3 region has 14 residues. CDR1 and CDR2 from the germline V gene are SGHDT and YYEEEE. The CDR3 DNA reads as TGTGCCAGCAGTTACAGAGATAGCAATCAGCCCCAGCATTTT. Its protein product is CASSYRDSNQPQHF.

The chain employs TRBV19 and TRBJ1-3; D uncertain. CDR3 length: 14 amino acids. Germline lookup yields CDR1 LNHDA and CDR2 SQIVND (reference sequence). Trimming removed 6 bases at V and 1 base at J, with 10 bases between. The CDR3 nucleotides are TGTGCCAGTAGGTCAGGATCTTCTGGAAACACCATATATTTT. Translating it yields CASRSGSSGNTIYF.

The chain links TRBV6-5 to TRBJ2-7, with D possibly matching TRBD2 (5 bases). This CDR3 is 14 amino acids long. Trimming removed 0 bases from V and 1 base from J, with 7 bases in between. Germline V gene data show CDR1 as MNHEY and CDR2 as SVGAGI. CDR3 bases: TGTGCCAGCAGTTACTCTAGCGTTTCCTACGAGCAGTACTTC. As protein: CASSYSSVSYEQYF.

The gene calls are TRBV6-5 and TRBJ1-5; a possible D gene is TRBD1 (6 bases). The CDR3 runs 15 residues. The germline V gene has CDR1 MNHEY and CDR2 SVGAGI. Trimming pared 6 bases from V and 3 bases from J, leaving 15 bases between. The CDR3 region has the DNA TGTGCCAGCAGGTTCAAGACAGGTCACAATCAGCCCCAGCATTTT. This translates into CASRFKTGHNQPQHF.

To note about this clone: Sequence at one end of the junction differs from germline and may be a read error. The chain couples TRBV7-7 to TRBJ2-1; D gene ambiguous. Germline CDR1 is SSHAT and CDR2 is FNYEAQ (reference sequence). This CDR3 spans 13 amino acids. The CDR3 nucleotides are TGTGCTAGCAGCTTAGGGCAGTCCGATGAGCAGTTCTTC. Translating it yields CASSLGQSDEQFF.

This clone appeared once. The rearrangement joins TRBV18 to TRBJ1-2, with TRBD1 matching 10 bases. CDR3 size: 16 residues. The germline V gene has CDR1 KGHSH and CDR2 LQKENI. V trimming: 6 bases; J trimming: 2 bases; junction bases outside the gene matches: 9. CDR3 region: CASSQGQGQRNYGYTF. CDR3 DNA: TGTGCCAGCTCCCAGGGACAGGGGCAAAGAAACTATGGCTACACCTTC.

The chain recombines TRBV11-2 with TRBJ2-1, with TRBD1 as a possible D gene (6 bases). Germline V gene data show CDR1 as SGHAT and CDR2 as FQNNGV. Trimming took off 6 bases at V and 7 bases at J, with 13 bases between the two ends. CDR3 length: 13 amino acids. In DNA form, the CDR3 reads TGTGCCAGCAGTTCAGACACAGGGAATGAGCAGTTCTTC. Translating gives CASSSDTGNEQFF.

This CDR3 is CASSPGGFSLFF. The CDR3, as DNA: TGTGCCAGCAGCCCAGGGGGCTTCTCCTTATTCTTC. The gene calls are TRBV11-2 and TRBJ2-1; 8 bases fit TRBD1. There are 12 residues in the CDR3. CDR1 and CDR2 (germline): SGHAT, FQNNGV. The V and J ends lost 5 bases and 16 bases, in that order; junction bases with no gene match: 10.